This T cell receptor (beta chain) was found in a study of blood T cell repertoires in COVID-19. This clone appeared many times. Germline loops: CDR1 LGHNA, CDR2 YNFKEQ. Trimming shortened V by 1 base and J by 5 bases, and 14 bases separated the two germline ends. The CDR3 runs 16 residues. Data came from immunoSEQ multiplex PCR; TCRdb stores just in-frame clones and leaves some out. Among about 250,000 clones listed, 84% were seen once. This receptor was identified in a middle-aged woman who had recovered from COVID-19. Source material: peripheral blood. The chain carries TRBV4-2 and TRBJ1-4, with D possibly TRBD1 on 6 matching bases. This chain's CDR3 is CASSQGSGRGNEKLFF. The DNA for the CDR3 is TGTGCCAGCAGCCAAGGCAGCGGCAGGGGCAATGAAAAACTGTTTTTT.